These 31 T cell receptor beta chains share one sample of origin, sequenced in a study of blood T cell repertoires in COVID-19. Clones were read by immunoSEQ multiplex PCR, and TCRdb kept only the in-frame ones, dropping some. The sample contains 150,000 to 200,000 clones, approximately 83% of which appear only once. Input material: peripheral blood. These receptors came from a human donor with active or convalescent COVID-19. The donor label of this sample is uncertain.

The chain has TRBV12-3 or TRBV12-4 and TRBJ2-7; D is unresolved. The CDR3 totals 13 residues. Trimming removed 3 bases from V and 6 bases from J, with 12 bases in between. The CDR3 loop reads CASSLGSPGEQYF. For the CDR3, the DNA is TGTGCCAGCAGTTTGGGCTCCCCCGGCGAGCAGTACTTC.

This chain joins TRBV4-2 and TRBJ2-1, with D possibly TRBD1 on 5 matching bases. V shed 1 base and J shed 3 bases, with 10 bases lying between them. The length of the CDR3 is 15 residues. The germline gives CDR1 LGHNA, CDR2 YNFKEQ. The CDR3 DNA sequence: TGTGCCAGCAGCCAAGTCAGGGCCCACTACAATGAGCAGTTCTTC. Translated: CASSQVRAHYNEQFF.

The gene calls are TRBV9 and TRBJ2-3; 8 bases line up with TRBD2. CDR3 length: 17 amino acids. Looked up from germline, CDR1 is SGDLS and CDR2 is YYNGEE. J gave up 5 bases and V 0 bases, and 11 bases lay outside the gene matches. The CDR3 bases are TGTGCCAGCAGCGTAGCGCCCCGCAGCGGGAGCGGAGATACGCAGTATTTT. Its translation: CASSVAPRSGSGDTQYF.

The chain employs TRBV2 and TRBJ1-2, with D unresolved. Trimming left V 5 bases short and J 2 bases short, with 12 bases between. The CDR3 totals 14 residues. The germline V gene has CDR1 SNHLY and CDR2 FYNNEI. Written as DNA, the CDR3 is TGTGCCAGCAGTCCCGCGGGGTTCAACTATGGCTACACCTTC. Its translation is CASSPAGFNYGYTF.

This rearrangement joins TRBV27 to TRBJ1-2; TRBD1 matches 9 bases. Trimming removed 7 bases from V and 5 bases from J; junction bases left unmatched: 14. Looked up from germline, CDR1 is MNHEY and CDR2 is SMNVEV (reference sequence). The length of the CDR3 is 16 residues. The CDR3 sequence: CASNPRTGALSYGYTF. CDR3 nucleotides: TGTGCCAGCAACCCCCGGACAGGGGCTCTCTCATATGGCTACACCTTC.

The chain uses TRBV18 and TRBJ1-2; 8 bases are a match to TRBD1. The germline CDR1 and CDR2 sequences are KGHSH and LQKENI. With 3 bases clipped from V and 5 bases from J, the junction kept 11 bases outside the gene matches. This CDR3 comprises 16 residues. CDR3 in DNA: TGTGCCAGCTCACCGACGACAGGGGCCAGGGGGTATGGCTACACCTTC. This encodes CASSPTTGARGYGYTF. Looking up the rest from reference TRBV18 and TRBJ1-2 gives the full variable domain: NAGVMQNPRHLVRRRGQEARLRCSPMKGHSHVYWYRQLPEEGLKFMVYLQKENIIDESGMPKERFSAEFPKEGPSILRIQQVVRGDSAAYFCASSPTTGARGYGYTFGSGTRLTVV.

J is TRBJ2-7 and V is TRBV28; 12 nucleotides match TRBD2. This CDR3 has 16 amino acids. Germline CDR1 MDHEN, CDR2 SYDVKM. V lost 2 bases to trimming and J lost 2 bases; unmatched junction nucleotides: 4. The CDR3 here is CASSLVLAGGPYEQYF. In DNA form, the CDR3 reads TGTGCCAGCAGTTTAGTTCTAGCGGGGGGGCCCTACGAGCAGTACTTC.

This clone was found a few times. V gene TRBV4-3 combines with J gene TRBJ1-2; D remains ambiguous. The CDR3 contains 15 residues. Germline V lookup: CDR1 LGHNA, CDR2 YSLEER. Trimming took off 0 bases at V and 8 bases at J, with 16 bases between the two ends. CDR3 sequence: CASSQDATFHFGYTF. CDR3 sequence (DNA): TGCGCCAGCAGCCAAGACGCTACCTTTCATTTCGGCTACACCTTC.

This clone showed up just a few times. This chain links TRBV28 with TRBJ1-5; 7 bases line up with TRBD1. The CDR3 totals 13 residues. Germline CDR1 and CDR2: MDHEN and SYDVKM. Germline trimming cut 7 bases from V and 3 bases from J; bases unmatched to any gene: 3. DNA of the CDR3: TGTGCCAGCATCGGACAGGACAATCAGCCCCAGCATTTT. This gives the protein CASIGQDNQPQHF.

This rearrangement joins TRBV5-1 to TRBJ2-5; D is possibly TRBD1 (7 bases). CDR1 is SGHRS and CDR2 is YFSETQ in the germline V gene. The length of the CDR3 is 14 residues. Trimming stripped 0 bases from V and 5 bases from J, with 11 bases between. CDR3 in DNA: TGCGCCAGCAGCTTGGTTTCAGGGGGGGAGACCCAGTACTTC. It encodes CASSLVSGGETQYF.

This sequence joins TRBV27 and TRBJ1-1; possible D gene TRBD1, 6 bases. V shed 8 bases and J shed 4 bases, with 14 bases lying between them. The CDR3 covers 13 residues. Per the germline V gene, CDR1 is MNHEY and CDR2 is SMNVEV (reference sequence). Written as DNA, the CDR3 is TGTGCCAGCTCCGCCAGGGGATCCACTGAAGCTTTCTTT. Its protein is CASSARGSTEAFF.

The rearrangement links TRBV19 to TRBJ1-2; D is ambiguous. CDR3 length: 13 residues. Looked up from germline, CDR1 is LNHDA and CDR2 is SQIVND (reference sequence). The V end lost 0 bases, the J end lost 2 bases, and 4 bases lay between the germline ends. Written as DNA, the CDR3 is TGTGCCAGTAGTATAGACAGGAACTATGGCTACACCTTC. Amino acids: CASSIDRNYGYTF. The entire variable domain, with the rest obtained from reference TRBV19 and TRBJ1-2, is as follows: DGGITQSPKYLFRKEGQNVTLSCEQNLNHDAMYWYRQDPGQGLRLIYYSQIVNDFQKGDIAEGYSVSREKKESFPLTVTSAQKNPTAFYLCASSIDRNYGYTFGSGTRLTVV.

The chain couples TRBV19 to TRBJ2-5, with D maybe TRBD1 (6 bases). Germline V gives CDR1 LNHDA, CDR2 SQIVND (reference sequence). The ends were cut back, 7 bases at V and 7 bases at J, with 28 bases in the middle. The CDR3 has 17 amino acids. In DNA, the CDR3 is TGTGCCAGTATGGGGAGTGGGACATCGGGGCCCAAGTGGACCCAGTACTTC. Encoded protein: CASMGSGTSGPKWTQYF.

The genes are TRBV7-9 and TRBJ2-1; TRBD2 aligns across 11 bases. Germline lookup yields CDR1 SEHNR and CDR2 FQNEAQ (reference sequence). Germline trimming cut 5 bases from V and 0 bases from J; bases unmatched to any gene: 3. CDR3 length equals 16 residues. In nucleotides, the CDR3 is TGTGCCAGCAGCCGAACTAGCGGGAGCTCCTACAATGAGCAGTTCTTC. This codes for CASSRTSGSSYNEQFF.

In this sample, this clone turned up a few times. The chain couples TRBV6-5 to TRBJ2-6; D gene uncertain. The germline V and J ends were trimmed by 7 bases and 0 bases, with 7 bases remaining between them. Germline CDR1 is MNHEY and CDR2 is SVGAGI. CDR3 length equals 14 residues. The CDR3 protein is CASIFSSGANVLTF. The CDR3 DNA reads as TGTGCCAGCATCTTCAGCTCTGGGGCCAACGTCCTGACTTTC.

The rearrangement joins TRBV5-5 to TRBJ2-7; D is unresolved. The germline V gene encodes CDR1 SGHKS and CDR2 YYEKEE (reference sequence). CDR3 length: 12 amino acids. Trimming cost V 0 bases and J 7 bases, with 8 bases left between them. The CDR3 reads CASSLVYGEQYF. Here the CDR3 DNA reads TGTGCCAGCAGCTTGGTCTACGGGGAGCAGTACTTC. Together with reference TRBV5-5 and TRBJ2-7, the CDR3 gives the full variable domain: DAGVTQSPTHLIKTRGQQVTLRCSPISGHKSVSWYQQVLGQGPQFIFQYYEKEERGRGNFPDRFSARQFPNYSSELNVNALLLGDSALYLCASSLVYGEQYFGPGTRLTVT.

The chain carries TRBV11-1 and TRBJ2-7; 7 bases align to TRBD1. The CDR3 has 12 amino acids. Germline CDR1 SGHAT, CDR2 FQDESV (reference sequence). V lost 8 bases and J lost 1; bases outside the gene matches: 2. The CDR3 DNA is TGTGCCAGCGGGACAGCGTCCTACGAGCAGTACTTC. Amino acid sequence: CASGTASYEQYF.

CDR3 DNA: TGTGCCAGCAGCCCCCGGGGGGGTCCCAACGAGCAGTACTTC. The encoded protein is CASSPRGGPNEQYF. The chain is built from TRBV5-5 and TRBJ2-7; 8 bases line up with TRBD2. CDR1 is SGHKS, CDR2 YYEKEE, per germline (reference sequence). V gave up 4 bases and J gave up 5 bases; unmatched junction bases: 8. CDR3 length: 14 residues. Drawing the rest from reference TRBV5-5 and TRBJ2-7, the complete variable domain is DAGVTQSPTHLIKTRGQQVTLRCSPISGHKSVSWYQQVLGQGPQFIFQYYEKEERGRGNFPDRFSARQFPNYSSELNVNALLLGDSALYLCASSPRGGPNEQYFGPGTRLTVT.

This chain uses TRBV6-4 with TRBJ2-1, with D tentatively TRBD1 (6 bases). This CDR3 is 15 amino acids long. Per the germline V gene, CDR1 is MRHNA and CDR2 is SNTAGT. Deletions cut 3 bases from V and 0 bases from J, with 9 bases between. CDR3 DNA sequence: TGTGCCAGCAGTGAGGACAGCTTCTCCTACAATGAGCAGTTCTTC. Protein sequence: CASSEDSFSYNEQFF.

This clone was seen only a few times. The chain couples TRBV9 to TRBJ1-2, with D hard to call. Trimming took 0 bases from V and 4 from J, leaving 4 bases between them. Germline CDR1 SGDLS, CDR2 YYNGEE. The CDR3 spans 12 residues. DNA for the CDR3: TGTGCCAGCAGCGTAGGGCTCTATGGCTACACCTTC. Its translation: CASSVGLYGYTF.

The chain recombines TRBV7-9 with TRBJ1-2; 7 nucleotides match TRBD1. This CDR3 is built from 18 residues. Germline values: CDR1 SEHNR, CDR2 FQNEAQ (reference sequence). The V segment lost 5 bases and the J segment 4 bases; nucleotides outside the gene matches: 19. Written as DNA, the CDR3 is TGTGCCAGCAGCGATCCTCCCCCCCGACAGGGTTATTTCTATGGCTACACCTTC. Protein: CASSDPPPRQGYFYGYTF.

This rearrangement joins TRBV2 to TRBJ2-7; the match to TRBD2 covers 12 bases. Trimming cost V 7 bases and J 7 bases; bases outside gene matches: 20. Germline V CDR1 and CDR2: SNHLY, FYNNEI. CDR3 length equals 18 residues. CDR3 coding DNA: TGTGCCAGCACTGGTGGCTTCGTGCTAGCGGGAGGGCCGAGGGAGCAGTACTTC. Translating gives CASTGGFVLAGGPREQYF.

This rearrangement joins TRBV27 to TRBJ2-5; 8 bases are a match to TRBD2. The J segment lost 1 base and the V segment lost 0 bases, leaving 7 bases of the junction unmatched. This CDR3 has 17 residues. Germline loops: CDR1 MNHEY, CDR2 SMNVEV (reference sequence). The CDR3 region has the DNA TGTGCCAGCAGTTTATCGAGAACTAGCGGCCCCCAAGAGACCCAGTACTTC. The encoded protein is CASSLSRTSGPQETQYF.

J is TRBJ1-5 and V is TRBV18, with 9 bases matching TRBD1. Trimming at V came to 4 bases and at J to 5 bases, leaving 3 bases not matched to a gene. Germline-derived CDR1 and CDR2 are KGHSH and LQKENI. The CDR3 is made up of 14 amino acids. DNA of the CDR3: TGTGCCAGCTCACACCGACAGGGGGATCAGCCCCAGCATTTT. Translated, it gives CASSHRQGDQPQHF.

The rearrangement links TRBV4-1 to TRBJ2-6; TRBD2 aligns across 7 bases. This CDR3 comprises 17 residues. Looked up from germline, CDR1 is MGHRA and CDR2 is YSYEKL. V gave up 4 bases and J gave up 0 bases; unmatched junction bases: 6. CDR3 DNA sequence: TGCGCCAGCAGCCTGGCAGGGACTAACTCTGGGGCCAACGTCCTGACTTTC. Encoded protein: CASSLAGTNSGANVLTF.

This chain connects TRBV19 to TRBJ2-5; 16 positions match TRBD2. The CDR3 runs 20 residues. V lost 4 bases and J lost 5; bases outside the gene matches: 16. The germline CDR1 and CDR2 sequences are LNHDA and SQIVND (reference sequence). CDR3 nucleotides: TGTGCCAGTAGTACACCGGGACTAGCGGGAGGGCCCAGGCAAACGGAGACCCAGTACTTC. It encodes CASSTPGLAGGPRQTETQYF. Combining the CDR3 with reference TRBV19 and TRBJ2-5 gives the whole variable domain DGGITQSPKYLFRKEGQNVTLSCEQNLNHDAMYWYRQDPGQGLRLIYYSQIVNDFQKGDIAEGYSVSREKKESFPLTVTSAQKNPTAFYLCASSTPGLAGGPRQTETQYFGPGTRLLVL.

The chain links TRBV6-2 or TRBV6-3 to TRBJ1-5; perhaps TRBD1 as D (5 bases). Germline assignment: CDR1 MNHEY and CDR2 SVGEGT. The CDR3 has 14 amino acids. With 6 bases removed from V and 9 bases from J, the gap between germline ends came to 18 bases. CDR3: CASSSVIQGLPQHF. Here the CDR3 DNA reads TGTGCCAGCAGCTCGGTCATTCAGGGACTGCCCCAGCATTTT.

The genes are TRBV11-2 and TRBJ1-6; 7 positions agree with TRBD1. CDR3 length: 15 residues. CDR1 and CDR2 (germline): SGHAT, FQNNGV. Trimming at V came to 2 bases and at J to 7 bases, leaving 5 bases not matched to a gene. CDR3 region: CASSLQGDINSPLHF. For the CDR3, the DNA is TGTGCCAGCAGCTTACAGGGGGATATAAATTCACCCCTCCACTTT.

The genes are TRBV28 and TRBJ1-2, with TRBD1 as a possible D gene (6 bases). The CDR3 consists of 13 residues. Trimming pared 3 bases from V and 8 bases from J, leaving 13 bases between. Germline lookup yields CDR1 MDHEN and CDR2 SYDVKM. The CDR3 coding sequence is TGTGCCAGCAGTTTGGTTGTTCAGGGGGGCTACACCTTC. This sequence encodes CASSLVVQGGYTF.

CDR3 sequence: CASSPQKPKLYNEQFF. The CDR3 nucleotides are TGTGCCAGCAGCCCCCAGAAACCGAAATTGTACAATGAGCAGTTCTTC. This chain joins TRBV21-1 and TRBJ2-1; TRBD1 is the table's D call and was not checked against the DNA. TRBV21-1 is classified as a pseudogene. This CDR3 has 16 residues.

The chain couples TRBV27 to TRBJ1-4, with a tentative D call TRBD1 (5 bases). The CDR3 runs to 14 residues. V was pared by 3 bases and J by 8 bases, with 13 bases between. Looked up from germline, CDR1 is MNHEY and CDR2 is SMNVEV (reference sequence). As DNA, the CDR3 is TGTGCCAGCAGTTTTCGGGGGACCCACGAAAAACTGTTTTTT. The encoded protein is CASSFRGTHEKLFF. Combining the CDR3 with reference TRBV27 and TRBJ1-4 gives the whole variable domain EAQVTQNPRYLITVTGKKLTVTCSQNMNHEYMSWYRQDPGLGLRQIYYSMNVEVTDKGDVPEGYKVSRKEKRNFPLILESPSPNQTSLYFCASSFRGTHEKLFFGSGTQLSVL.